This T cell receptor beta chain emerged from a study of blood T cell repertoires in COVID-19. V shed 8 bases and J 3 bases; nucleotides not matched to a gene: 10. Looked up from germline, CDR1 is WNHNN and CDR2 is SYGVQD (reference sequence). CDR3 length: 15 residues. This clone was seen more than once but under ten times. The method was immunoSEQ multiplex PCR; TCRdb's version includes in-frame clones alone and lacks a portion of them. This table has under 250,000 clones, about four fifths appearing once. This receptor was taken from a woman between 45 and 65 years old who had been exposed to COVID-19. The chain combines TRBV10-1 with TRBJ2-3, with 8 nucleotides matching TRBD1. Material for sequencing was PBMCs or T cells enriched from blood (not recorded which). The CDR3 region is CASGSGQGKTDTQYF. The DNA of the CDR3 is TGCGCCAGCGGGTCCGGACAGGGTAAAACAGATACGCAGTATTTT.